The rows below give T cell receptor beta chains drawn from one sample of a study of T-cell reconstitution after alpha-beta-depleted transplantation in children. TCRdb re-analysed the PCR reads in MiXCR, keeping a single row per CDR3 protein. In the table there are about 980,000 distinct CDR3 sequences, 25% to 35% of which are singletons. Sequenced material: PBMCs, mostly from graft donor cells, taken 360 days after TCRalphabeta/CD19-depleted stem cell transplant. The origin of the receptors is a boy less than two years old who had a stem cell transplant for SCID, so the T cells may come from the graft donor. CDR3s include the opening cysteine and the closing phenylalanine or tryptophan. D genes are given only for firm matches. Not every row has a clone size; where given, it reads once, few, many or a size class.

j_call,cdr3_length,clone_size,d_call,v_call,cdr3_aa,cdr3_nt
TRBJ2-2,14,few,TRBD1,TRBV5-1,CASTQIQGAGELFF,TGCGCCAGCACCCAGATACAGGGGGCCGGGGAGCTGTTTTTT
TRBJ2-1,12,few,NA,TRBV5-5,CASSPPDREQFF,TGTGCCAGCAGCCCTCCCGACAGGGAGCAGTTCTTC
TRBJ2-7,16,few,NA,TRBV12-3/TRBV12-4,CASTLMPPKGSYEQYF,TGTGCCAGCACTTTAATGCCCCCTAAAGGCTCCTACGAGCAGTACTTC
TRBJ1-1,14,many,TRBD1,TRBV7-2,CASSLRTGLTEAFF,TGTGCCAGCAGCTTACGGACAGGGCTCACTGAAGCTTTCTTT
TRBJ2-7,19,few,TRBD2,TRBV4-1,CASSQEHYSGLAGGREQYF,TGCGCCAGCAGCCAAGAGCATTATTCGGGACTAGCGGGGGGGAGGGAGCAGTACTTC
TRBJ1-1,14,NA,TRBD1,TRBV5-1,CASSGQGGHTEAFF,TGCGCCAGCAGCGGACAGGGGGGGCACACTGAAGCTTTCTTT
TRBJ2-2,15,NA,NA,TRBV2,CASSKTRENTGELFF,TGTGCCAGCAGTAAAACCCGGGAGAACACCGGGGAGCTGTTTTTT
TRBJ2-5,17,NA,TRBD2,TRBV3-1,CASSHGTSGGALETQYF,TGTGCCAGCAGCCACGGGACTAGCGGGGGGGCCTTGGAGACCCAGTACTTC
TRBJ2-3,15,NA,NA,TRBV5-1,CASRDVRTNTDTQYF,TGCGCCAGCAGGGACGTAAGGACAAACACAGATACGCAGTATTTT
TRBJ2-2,16,NA,NA,TRBV7-2,CASSLEIAPLGGELFF,TGTGCCAGCAGCTTAGAAATAGCACCACTGGGGGGGGAGCTGTTTTTT
TRBJ2-2,15,NA,NA,TRBV12-3/TRBV12-4,CASSFQTVNTGELFF,TGTGCCAGCAGTTTTCAGACTGTGAACACCGGGGAGCTGTTTTTT
TRBJ2-7,15,few,TRBD1,TRBV24-1,CATSVSGTGYYEQYF,TGTGCCACCAGTGTTTCCGGGACAGGTTACTACGAGCAGTACTTC
TRBJ2-6,16,NA,NA,TRBV5-1,CASSFRVTPGANVLTF,TGCGCCAGCAGCTTCAGGGTGACGCCTGGGGCCAACGTCCTGACTTTC
TRBJ2-1,14,NA,NA,TRBV12-3/TRBV12-4,CASSAFRVRNEQFF,TGTGCCAGCTCCGCCTTTCGGGTTCGAAATGAGCAGTTCTTC
TRBJ2-3,15,once,NA,TRBV30,CAWSADRLTTDTQYF,TGTGCCTGGAGTGCGGACCGGCTAACCACAGATACGCAGTATTTT
TRBJ2-3,13,NA,NA,TRBV24-1,CATSDLREDTQYF,TGTGCCACCAGTGATCTGAGGGAAGATACGCAGTATTTT
TRBJ2-7,14,NA,TRBD1,TRBV2,CASSRQGYSYEQYF,TGTGCCAGCAGCCGACAGGGTTACTCCTACGAGCAGTACTTC
TRBJ1-1,15,few,TRBD1,TRBV6-1,CASSNTGVVGTEAFF,TGTGCCAGCAGTAATACAGGGGTCGTCGGCACTGAAGCTTTCTTT
TRBJ2-5,16,NA,TRBD2,TRBV12-3/TRBV12-4,CASSWRGAYFQETQYF,TGTGCCAGCAGTTGGCGGGGGGCATATTTTCAAGAGACCCAGTACTTC
TRBJ2-2,16,once,TRBD1,TRBV5-1,CATKVGDRGATGELFF,TGCGCCACCAAAGTAGGTGACAGGGGAGCCACCGGGGAGCTGTTTTTT
TRBJ2-6,15,NA,NA,TRBV27,CASSFILSGANVLTF,TGTGCCAGCAGTTTCATACTCTCTGGGGCCAACGTCCTGACTTTC
TRBJ1-5,14,NA,NA,TRBV6-1,CASRIANGNQPQHF,TGTGCCAGCAGAATAGCAAATGGCAATCAGCCCCAGCATTTT
TRBJ2-3,14,NA,TRBD1,TRBV9,CASSERGLVDTQYF,TGTGCCAGCAGCGAGAGGGGGCTGGTAGATACGCAGTATTTT
TRBJ2-7,15,NA,TRBD1,TRBV7-6,CASSLGQPHSYEQYF,TGTGCCAGCAGCTTGGGACAGCCCCATTCCTACGAGCAGTACTTC
TRBJ2-7,14,many,NA,TRBV5-6,CASSPQTGSYEQYF,TGTGCCAGCAGCCCTCAGACAGGATCCTACGAGCAGTACTTC
TRBJ2-1,16,few,TRBD1,TRBV4-1,CASSQPRDRAYNEQFF,TGCGCCAGCAGCCAACCCCGGGACAGGGCCTACAATGAGCAGTTCTTC
TRBJ1-1,16,few,NA,TRBV12-3/TRBV12-4,CASSFRQARMNTEAFF,TGTGCCAGCAGTTTCCGACAGGCAAGGATGAACACTGAAGCTTTCTTT
TRBJ1-5,14,few,NA,TRBV6-1,CASSPSGPNQPQHF,TGTGCCAGCAGCCCCTCGGGGCCCAATCAGCCCCAGCATTTT
TRBJ2-2,13,few,NA,TRBV12-3/TRBV12-4,CASSLDPPAELFF,TGTGCCAGCAGTTTGGACCCCCCGGCGGAGCTGTTTTTT
TRBJ1-1,13,few,TRBD1,TRBV20-1,CSARDRGWTEAFF,TGCAGTGCTAGGGACAGGGGATGGACTGAAGCTTTCTTT
TRBJ2-7,15,few,TRBD1,TRBV3-1,CASSQVRTGFHEQYF,TGTGCCAGCAGCCAAGTTCGGACAGGGTTCCACGAGCAGTACTTC
TRBJ1-3,16,few,NA,TRBV5-1,CASSLDLAPSGNTIYF,TGCGCCAGCAGCTTGGATCTAGCTCCCTCCGGAAACACCATATATTTT
TRBJ2-1,14,NA,NA,TRBV12-3/TRBV12-4,CASREDRGPLEQFF,TGTGCCAGCAGGGAAGATCGTGGGCCTCTGGAGCAGTTCTTC
TRBJ1-1,12,NA,NA,TRBV12-3/TRBV12-4,CASTLSNTEAFF,TGTGCCAGCACCTTGTCGAACACTGAAGCTTTCTTT
TRBJ1-1,15,NA,NA,TRBV3-1,CASSQDRTGPNEAFF,TGTGCCAGCAGCCAAGATCGAACAGGACCTAATGAAGCTTTCTTT
TRBJ2-5,13,NA,NA,TRBV12-3/TRBV12-4,CASLKTGGETQYF,TGTGCCAGCCTCAAGACTGGGGGCGAGACCCAGTACTTC
TRBJ2-7,15,many,NA,TRBV10-3,CAISEPGSSSYEQYF,TGTGCCATCAGTGAGCCCGGGTCAAGCTCCTACGAGCAGTACTTC
TRBJ2-7,14,few,TRBD1,TRBV29-1,CSVEGWGQGREQYF,TGCAGCGTTGAAGGATGGGGACAGGGGAGGGAGCAGTACTTC
TRBJ1-3,15,many,TRBD1,TRBV27,CASSLAGGSGNTIYF,TGTGCCAGCAGTTTAGCAGGGGGCTCTGGAAACACCATATATTTT
TRBJ1-5,13,NA,NA,TRBV10-2,CASSDLGNQPQHF,TGCGCCAGCAGTGACTTAGGCAATCAGCCCCAGCATTTT
TRBJ2-1,15,NA,TRBD2,TRBV25-1,CASSHRGGPYNEQLF,TGTGCCAGCAGCCACCGGGGGGGGCCCTACAATGAGCAGCTCTTC
TRBJ1-1,13,NA,TRBD1,TRBV12-3/TRBV12-4,CASTGTVGTEAFF,TGTGCCAGCACCGGGACAGTAGGGACTGAAGCTTTCTTT
TRBJ1-5,14,few,TRBD1,TRBV2,CASKGAVNRQPQHF,TGTGCCAGCAAGGGGGCGGTAAACCGTCAGCCCCAGCATTTT
TRBJ1-1,11,few,NA,TRBV29-1,CSVGGRNEAFF,TGCAGCGTTGGGGGTCGGAATGAAGCTTTCTTT
TRBJ1-1,15,NA,NA,TRBV19,CASKPWGRQNTEAFF,TGTGCCAGTAAACCATGGGGGCGACAGAACACTGAAGCTTTCTTT
TRBJ1-3,17,NA,NA,TRBV12-3/TRBV12-4,CASSLGGQLYSGNTIYF,TGTGCCAGCAGCTTAGGGGGTCAGCTTTACTCTGGAAACACCATATATTTT
TRBJ1-2,11,NA,NA,TRBV7-9,CASTPRPHGTF,TGTGCCAGCACCCCTAGGCCACACGGCACCTTC
TRBJ1-3,10,few,NA,TRBV12-3/TRBV12-4,CASRSNTIYF,TGTGCCAGCAGAAGCAACACCATATATTTT
TRBJ2-5,15,NA,TRBD1,TRBV20-1,CSTRRWQGAGETQYF,TGCAGTACCAGACGGTGGCAGGGGGCGGGTGAGACCCAGTACTTC
TRBJ2-3,15,NA,TRBD1,TRBV7-2,CASSGWGQGTDTQYF,TGTGCCAGCAGCGGGTGGGGACAGGGGACAGATACGCAGTATTTT
TRBJ2-1,16,NA,TRBD2,TRBV18,CASSPQTSGVDNEQFF,TGTGCCAGCTCACCCCAGACTAGCGGGGTCGACAATGAGCAGTTCTTC
TRBJ2-7,14,NA,NA,TRBV12-3/TRBV12-4,CASAGGLPTYEQYF,TGTGCCAGCGCCGGGGGATTACCCACCTACGAGCAGTACTTC
TRBJ2-2,14,NA,NA,TRBV29-1,CSVEETANTGELFF,TGCAGCGTTGAGGAAACAGCTAACACCGGGGAGCTGTTTTTT
TRBJ2-1,16,NA,NA,TRBV5-1,CASSVEKGLTNNEQFF,TGCGCCAGCAGCGTCGAGAAGGGCCTTACGAACAATGAGCAGTTCTTC
TRBJ2-1,15,NA,NA,TRBV18,CASPPGCRSYNEQFF,TGTGCCAGCCCGCCGGGGTGTCGCTCCTACAATGAGCAGTTCTTC